This TCR beta chain is from a study of graft-versus-host responses after intestinal transplantation. In the case of this clone: Antigen specificity is unknown.

The V and J ends lost 4 bases and 0 bases, in that order; junction bases with no gene match: 8. In germline, CDR1 is MGHRA, CDR2 YSYEKL. The CDR3 length is 17 residues. TCRdb keeps only in-frame clones here, not all; method: immunoSEQ multiplex PCR. The top ten clones hold approximately 0.5% of a sample with about 93,000 clones, over 85% of them seen once. The sequenced sample was unstimulated CD8+ T cells sorted from spleen or lymph node cells, obtained before intestinal transplant. The chain employs TRBV4-1 and TRBJ2-1, with TRBD2 identical over 8 bases. This receptor was identified in a human donor who received an intestinal transplant. The CDR3, as DNA: TGCGCCAGCAGCCCATCTAGCGGGCAAAGCTCCTACAATGAGCAGTTCTTC. This translates into CASSPSSGQSSYNEQFF.